This T cell receptor (beta chain) was captured in a study of identical twins. This clonotype was observed a few times. What it binds is not known. There are 13 residues in the CDR3. Germline V gene data show CDR1 as SQVTM and CDR2 as ANQGSEA. The V gene end was trimmed by 5 bases and the J gene end by 10 bases; junction bases not matched to a gene: 12. TCRdb redid the calling of the 5' RACE reads with MiXCR, one entry per CDR3 protein. Of 200,000 to 300,000 distinct CDR3 sequences listed, roughly an eighth are singletons. Study observations and caveats: The more abundant beta clonotypes in cord blood had fewer insertions, and memory repertoires did not show this.

These data were also reused for a study on yellow fever vaccine responses in identical twins.

The chain is built from TRBV29-1 and TRBJ1-1; 8 nucleotides line up with TRBD1. The sequencing sample was made of memory (CD45RO+) T cells sorted from blood. The source is a woman between 18 and 29 years old in good health. The CDR3 protein is CSVTPGGEGTAFF. The CDR3 DNA follows: TGCAGCGTTACTCCAGGGGGCGAAGGAACAGCTTTCTTT. The full variable domain, completed using reference TRBV29-1 and TRBJ1-1, is SAVISQKPSRDICQRGTSLTIQCQVDSQVTMMFWYRQQPGQSLTLIATANQGSEATYESGFVIDKFPISRPNLTFSTLTVSNMSPEDSSIYLCSVTPGGEGTAFFGQGTRLTVV.